The next 5 T cell receptor beta chains were all read from a single sample in a study of metastatic and nonmetastatic thyroid tumors. TCRdb re-clonotyped the PCR reads through MiXCR. The sample consists of 45,000 to 65,000 clones, 20% to 25% of them appearing once. Patients had received no treatment of any kind before thyroid surgery. The sample comprised blood. Every receptor here comes from a female donor with papillary thyroid cancer or a benign thyroid nodule (not recorded which). Some clones in this sample may be carry-over from other donors' samples.

This clone was seen repeatedly, ten times or more. The genes are TRBV5-6 and TRBJ1-2; maybe TRBD1 (6 bases). This CDR3 region has 14 residues. V lost 1 base and J 5 bases, leaving 12 bases between the germline ends. Germline V lookup: CDR1 SGHDT, CDR2 YYEEEE. The CDR3 DNA reads as TGTGCCAGCAGCTTGAGGGGGGCGCGGTATGGCTACACCTTC. Amino acids: CASSLRGARYGYTF.

The table lists this clone with many counts. The V gene is TRBV20-1, the J gene TRBJ2-7, with 11 bases fitting TRBD2. The germline CDR1 and CDR2 sequences are DFQATT and SNEGSKA (reference sequence). With 5 bases clipped from V and 6 bases from J, the junction kept 6 bases outside the gene matches. The CDR3 spans 13 residues. CDR3: CSAPTSGTAEQYF. CDR3 nucleotides: TGCAGTGCTCCGACTAGCGGGACGGCCGAGCAGTACTTC.

This clone has ten or more counts. The chain couples TRBV11-1 to TRBJ2-2; 7 nucleotides agree with TRBD1. This CDR3 contains 14 residues. The V gene's germline CDR1 is SGHAT and CDR2 FQDESV (reference sequence). Trimming cost V 6 bases and J 7 bases; bases outside gene matches: 8. The CDR3 loop reads CASRTTGIDGELFF. CDR3 DNA: TGTGCCAGCAGGACGACAGGGATCGACGGGGAGCTGTTTTTT.

There are many counts of this clone. This chain joins TRBV9 and TRBJ1-1; perhaps TRBD1 as D (6 bases). Germline V gives CDR1 SGDLS, CDR2 YYNGEE. The CDR3 is 13 residues long. V was pared by 3 bases and J by 1 base, with 7 bases between. Here the CDR3 reads CASSATGNTEAFF. The CDR3, as DNA: TGTGCCAGCAGCGCGACAGGGAACACTGAAGCTTTCTTT.

Many counts were recorded for this clone. The rearrangement joins TRBV5-1 to TRBJ2-7, with D unresolved. Germline assignment: CDR1 SGHRS and CDR2 YFSETQ. Trimming pared 2 bases from V and 0 bases from J, leaving 15 bases between. The CDR3 covers 16 residues. CDR3 protein: CASSFAGSRSSYEQYF. For the CDR3, the DNA is TGCGCCAGCAGCTTTGCCGGGTCCCGAAGCTCCTACGAGCAGTACTTC.